Each of the 10 T cell receptor beta chains below was sequenced from the same sample in a study of control samples from healthy donors and cancer patients. The repertoire was sequenced with immunoSEQ multiplex PCR; TCRdb's copy has only in-frame clones and lacks some. The sample has 150,000 or so clones, around 90% seen once. Sequenced material: blood. The receptors come from a man aged 25-40 years in good health.

This clone showed up just a few times. This chain connects TRBV6-5 to TRBJ2-7, with D uncertain. In germline, CDR1 is MNHEY, CDR2 SVGAGI. This CDR3 is 14 amino acids long. V was cut by 2 bases and J by 2 bases, with 10 bases left in between. The CDR3 sequence is CASSYTDTAYEQYF. The CDR3 bases are TGTGCCAGCAGTTACACCGACACAGCCTACGAGCAGTACTTC.

This clone has a handful of counts. CDR3 DNA sequence: TGTGCCAGCAGTTACTACAGAGCGAACACCGGGGAGCTGTTTTTT. Its protein product is CASSYYRANTGELFF. The gene calls are TRBV6-5 and TRBJ2-2; D is undetermined. Trimming stripped 1 base from V and 0 bases from J, with 6 bases between. This CDR3 has 15 amino acids. The germline V gene encodes CDR1 MNHEY and CDR2 SVGAGI.

The genes are TRBV4-1 and TRBJ1-6; D uncertain. Germline V CDR1 and CDR2: MGHRA, YSYEKL. Trimming removed 0 bases at V and 13 bases at J, with 19 bases between. The CDR3 contains 16 residues. CDR3 sequence (DNA): TGCGCCAGCAGCCAAGAGGAGGGAGCACTCCCCAGTCCCCTCCACTTT. This translates into CASSQEEGALPSPLHF.

J is TRBJ2-1 and V is TRBV20-1; D possibly corresponds to TRBD2 (5 bases). V was shortened by 5 bases and J by 8 bases, with 10 bases between the two germline ends. Germline V gene data show CDR1 as DFQATT and CDR2 as SNEGSKA (reference sequence). The CDR3 sequence is 11 residues long. CDR3 coding DNA: TGCAGTGCTGAGGGATTGGATGAGCAGTTCTTC. It encodes CSAEGLDEQFF.

This clone has just one count. This sequence joins TRBV4-1 and TRBJ2-1; TRBD1 aligns across 8 bases. Germline CDR1 is MGHRA and CDR2 is YSYEKL. V lost 5 bases and J lost 6; bases outside the gene matches: 9. The CDR3 has 15 residues. Here the CDR3 reads CASSLPDRAFNEQFF. In DNA form, the CDR3 reads TGCGCCAGCAGCTTACCGGACAGGGCCTTCAATGAGCAGTTCTTC.

There are a few counts of this clone. The V gene is TRBV7-2, the J gene TRBJ1-5; D perhaps matches TRBD1 (6 bases). Trimming stripped 3 bases from V and 1 base from J, with 10 bases between. CDR3 length: 15 residues. The germline gives CDR1 SGHTA, CDR2 FQGNSA. CDR3 nucleotides: TGTGCCAGCAGCTTGAAGGGGGGAAGCAATCAGCCCCAGCATTTT. Its translation: CASSLKGGSNQPQHF.

The gene calls are TRBV19 and TRBJ2-1, with D possibly TRBD1 on 6 matching bases. The ends were cut back, 5 bases at V and 1 base at J, with 12 bases in the middle. CDR1 is LNHDA and CDR2 is SQIVND in the germline V gene (reference sequence). The CDR3 runs to 15 residues. Here the CDR3 reads CASSGGRPSYNEQFF. CDR3 nucleotide sequence: TGTGCCAGTAGTGGGGGCAGGCCTTCCTACAATGAGCAGTTCTTC. The whole variable domain, filled in from reference TRBV19 and TRBJ2-1, reads DGGITQSPKYLFRKEGQNVTLSCEQNLNHDAMYWYRQDPGQGLRLIYYSQIVNDFQKGDIAEGYSVSREKKESFPLTVTSAQKNPTAFYLCASSGGRPSYNEQFFGPGTRLTVL.

This chain connects TRBV6-5 to TRBJ2-7; D uncertain. Germline V gives CDR1 MNHEY, CDR2 SVGAGI. The CDR3 loop spans 12 amino acids. V was shortened by 6 bases and J by 0 bases, with 6 bases between the two germline ends. CDR3 residues: CASRGFSYEQYF. In nucleotides, the CDR3 is TGTGCCAGCAGGGGGTTCTCCTACGAGCAGTACTTC.

The chain links TRBV18 to TRBJ2-7, with 11 bases identical to TRBD2. The junction had 13 bases not matched to a gene; V was cut back by 6 bases and J by 6 bases. This CDR3 comprises 16 residues. Germline CDR1 is KGHSH and CDR2 is LQKENI. CDR3 coding DNA: TGTGCCAGCTCCTTCGGACTAGCGGGCCTTAGAAGCGAGCAGTACTTC. Encoded protein: CASSFGLAGLRSEQYF.

The chain has TRBV9 and TRBJ2-3; 11 bases line up with TRBD2. V gave up 3 bases and J gave up 1 base; unmatched junction bases: 4. This CDR3 has 16 amino acids. Germline V gene data show CDR1 as SGDLS and CDR2 as YYNGEE. The CDR3 bases are TGTGCCAGCAGCGATTTTAGCGGGGGGGGCACAGATACGCAGTATTTT. The encoded protein is CASSDFSGGGTDTQYF.